The 28 T cell receptor beta chains given below trace back to one sample, sequenced in a study of cytomegalovirus exposure and HLA in healthy donors. Vbeta (60) and Jbeta (13) primers were used in the PCR. Some clones are missing from TCRdb's copy, which holds only in-frame ones; the method was immunoSEQ multiplex PCR. The sample lists about 140,000 clones, 79% occurring once. The specimen was PBMCs. The receptors come from a man in his forties or fifties in good health and CMV-seropositive.

In its sample, this clone was seen once. This rearrangement joins TRBV5-1 to TRBJ1-4; D gene uncertain. This CDR3 region has 13 residues. V was shortened by 4 bases and J by 4 bases, with 8 bases between the two germline ends. Germline assignment: CDR1 SGHRS and CDR2 YFSETQ. CDR3 region: CASSLDFNEKLFF. The CDR3 DNA follows: TGCGCCAGCAGCCTGGACTTTAATGAAAAACTGTTTTTT.

V and J are TRBV11-2 and TRBJ2-1, with 14 bases lining up with TRBD2. Germline V gives CDR1 SGHAT, CDR2 FQNNGV. J was trimmed by 7 bases and V by 4 bases; bases with no gene match: 3. The CDR3 spans 15 residues. CDR3 in DNA: TGTGCCAGCAGCTCCGGGACTAGCGGGAGTAATGAGCAGTTCTTC. This encodes CASSSGTSGSNEQFF.

The J gene is TRBJ2-5, the V gene TRBV27; the match to TRBD2 covers 10 bases. V dropped 4 bases and J dropped 5; count of bases not matched to a gene: 4. The CDR3 covers 14 residues. Germline V gene data show CDR1 as MNHEY and CDR2 as SMNVEV (reference sequence). In DNA form, the CDR3 reads TGTGCCAGCAGTTCCGTAGCGGGAGGCGAGACCCAGTACTTC. Protein sequence: CASSSVAGGETQYF.

The rearrangement joins TRBV7-9 to TRBJ2-7, with D unclear. Germline V gene data show CDR1 as SEHNR and CDR2 as FQNEAQ (reference sequence). The CDR3 sequence is 12 residues long. The germline V and J ends were trimmed by 1 base and 6 bases, with 7 bases remaining between them. The CDR3 DNA is TGTGCCAGCAGCTTAGATAGAGCCGAGCAGTACTTC. This translates into CASSLDRAEQYF.

A single count supports this clone. The genes are TRBV5-1 and TRBJ1-4; TRBD1 agrees at 8 bases. Germline assignment: CDR1 SGHRS and CDR2 YFSETQ. This CDR3 contains 15 residues. V lost 4 bases to trimming and J lost 4 bases; unmatched junction nucleotides: 6. The CDR3, as DNA: TGCGCCAGCAGCCTCCGGGACAGGCGTAATGAAAAACTGTTTTTT. As protein: CASSLRDRRNEKLFF.

A word on this clone: One end of the junction varies from germline; a read error may be responsible. The chain carries TRBV7-9 and TRBJ2-1; TRBD2 agrees at 7 bases. This CDR3 has 14 amino acids. CDR1 is SEHNR and CDR2 is FQNEAQ in the germline V gene (reference sequence). CDR3 protein: CSSSLSGTTNEQFF. The DNA of the CDR3 is TGTTCCAGCAGCTTATCCGGGACTACCAATGAGCAGTTCTTC. The variable domain in full, with the rest retrieved from reference TRBV7-9 and TRBJ2-1, is DTGVSQNPRHKITKRGQNVTFRCDPISEHNRLYWYRQTLGQGPEFLTYFQNEAQLEKSRLLSDRFSAERPKGSFSTLEIQRTEQGDSAMYLCSSSLSGTTNEQFFGPGTRLTVL.

CDR3 nucleotides: TGTGCCAGCAGCGCCCAGGGGACGGGTACTGAAGCTTTCTTT. Amino acids: CASSAQGTGTEAFF. The J gene is TRBJ1-1, the V gene TRBV9, with D maybe TRBD1 (6 bases). Trimming stripped 3 bases from V and 5 bases from J, with 14 bases between. This CDR3 comprises 14 residues. Germline CDR1 is SGDLS and CDR2 is YYNGEE. Full variable domain (outside the CDR3, taken from reference TRBV9 and TRBJ1-1): DSGVTQTPKHLITATGQRVTLRCSPRSGDLSVYWYQQSLDQGLQFLIQYYNGEERAKGNILERFSAQQFPDLHSELNLSSLELGDSALYFCASSAQGTGTEAFFGQGTRLTVV.

A single count supports this clone. This chain connects TRBV20-1 to TRBJ1-1, with D perhaps TRBD1 (6 bases). The CDR3 totals 11 residues. Trimming shortened V by 6 bases and J by 6 bases, and 11 bases separated the two germline ends. CDR1 is DFQATT, CDR2 SNEGSKA, per germline (reference sequence). The CDR3 DNA follows: TGCAGTGCCCGCTGGGGGCCTGAAGCTTTCTTT. Amino acids: CSARWGPEAFF.

The CDR3 DNA sequence: TGTGCCAGTGGCCCGGGACAGGAATACAATGAGCAGTTCTTC. This gives the protein CASGPGQEYNEQFF. The chain has TRBV19 and TRBJ2-1; TRBD1 matches 8 bases. The J segment lost 4 bases and the V segment lost 8 bases, leaving 7 bases of the junction unmatched. The CDR3 runs to 14 residues. Germline V gives CDR1 LNHDA, CDR2 SQIVND (reference sequence). Full variable domain (missing parts from reference TRBV19 and TRBJ2-1): DGGITQSPKYLFRKEGQNVTLSCEQNLNHDAMYWYRQDPGQGLRLIYYSQIVNDFQKGDIAEGYSVSREKKESFPLTVTSAQKNPTAFYLCASGPGQEYNEQFFGPGTRLTVL.

The chain links TRBV4-1 to TRBJ1-3; maybe TRBD1 (6 bases). This CDR3 region has 14 residues. V gave up 5 bases and J gave up 8 bases, with 16 bases separating them. Germline lookup yields CDR1 MGHRA and CDR2 YSYEKL. CDR3 sequence: CASSRLGGVDTIYF. The CDR3, as DNA: TGCGCCAGCAGCAGATTAGGGGGGGTAGACACCATATATTTT.

The chain is built from TRBV19 and TRBJ1-4; no reliable D call. Germline CDR1 and CDR2: LNHDA and SQIVND (reference sequence). Trimming took off 5 bases at V and 1 base at J, with 14 bases between the two ends. CDR3 size: 16 residues. The CDR3 region has the DNA TGTGCCAGTAGTCGGGAGGGTCGGGGAACTAATGAAAAACTGTTTTTT. Its translation is CASSREGRGTNEKLFF.

The chain couples TRBV27 to TRBJ2-5; 8 bases map to TRBD2. This CDR3 spans 15 amino acids. Germline loops: CDR1 MNHEY, CDR2 SMNVEV (reference sequence). The junction had 6 bases not matched to a gene; V was cut back by 5 bases and J by 1 base. The chain's CDR3 is CASSPRTSSQETQYF. CDR3 coding DNA: TGTGCCAGCAGTCCACGGACTAGCAGCCAAGAGACCCAGTACTTC.

The chain uses TRBV11-3 and TRBJ2-2; D possibly corresponds to TRBD2 (6 bases). Trimming removed 5 bases at V and 4 bases at J, with 11 bases between. The CDR3 spans 14 residues. From germline, CDR1 is SGHNT and CDR2 YENEEA. The CDR3 sequence: CASSRGTGTGELFF. The CDR3 DNA reads TGTGCCAGCAGCCGGGGGACGGGCACCGGGGAGCTGTTTTTT.

The chain employs TRBV6-1 and TRBJ1-1; TRBD1 matches at 9 bases. Trimming cost V 10 bases and J 1 base; bases outside gene matches: 4. This CDR3 spans 13 amino acids. CDR1 is MNHNS and CDR2 is SASEGT in the germline V gene. This CDR3 reads CATSTGGNTEAFF. The CDR3 nucleotides are TGTGCCACTTCGACAGGGGGGAACACTGAAGCTTTCTTT.

V and J are TRBV14 and TRBJ2-7; 15 nucleotides align to TRBD2. The CDR3 has 15 residues. Germline assignment: CDR1 SGHDN and CDR2 FVKESK. The V gene end was trimmed by 5 bases and the J gene end by 5 bases; junction bases not matched to a gene: 4. CDR3 sequence reads: CASSGLAGGQNEQYF. In DNA form, the CDR3 reads TGTGCCAGCAGCGGACTAGCGGGAGGGCAGAACGAGCAGTACTTC.

V is TRBV5-1 and J is TRBJ2-7, with 7 bases that match TRBD1. CDR1 is SGHRS, CDR2 YFSETQ, per germline. The CDR3 totals 12 residues. V shed 7 bases, J shed 7 bases, and the junction held 8 bases outside the gene matches. The DNA for the CDR3 is TGCGCCAGCCGGGACAGTGCTACGGAGCAGTACTTC. It translates to CASRDSATEQYF.

This chain joins TRBV29-1 and TRBJ2-3; a possible D gene is TRBD1 (5 bases). The length of the CDR3 is 14 residues. The germline V gene has CDR1 SQVTM and CDR2 ANQGSEA. V was pared by 6 bases and J by 8 bases, with 21 bases between. In nucleotides, the CDR3 is TGCAGCGTAGCCTTGGTAAGCGCCAGGGCTACGCAGTATTTT. Its translation is CSVALVSARATQYF.

With respect to this clone: The junction and the germline gene differ at one end; a read error may be behind it. This rearrangement joins TRBV6-5 to TRBJ2-1, with D tentatively TRBD2 (5 bases). Looked up from germline, CDR1 is MNHEY and CDR2 is SVGAGI. CDR3 size: 14 residues. The CDR3 is CASSYGTRRNGQFF. In DNA form, the CDR3 reads TGTGCCAGCAGTTACGGAACTAGACGAAATGGGCAGTTCTTC.

The chain has TRBV11-3 and TRBJ1-1; no clear D gene. CDR1 is SGHNT and CDR2 is YENEEA in the germline V gene. V was clipped by 5 bases and J by 6 bases, with 13 bases between them. The CDR3 has 13 amino acids. CDR3 region: CASSDTHWAEAFF. CDR3 in DNA: TGTGCCAGCAGCGACACCCACTGGGCTGAAGCTTTCTTT.

The rearrangement links TRBV6-4 to TRBJ2-1, with TRBD2 identical over 9 bases. The length of the CDR3 is 17 residues. Germline V gives CDR1 MRHNA, CDR2 SNTAGT. Trimming removed 0 bases from V and 2 bases from J; junction bases left unmatched: 5. The DNA for the CDR3 is TGTGCCAGCAGTGACTCGATAGGCGGGAGGGCCTACAATGAGCAGTTCTTC. It yields the protein CASSDSIGGRAYNEQFF.

CDR3 sequence: CASIGNEKLFF. Here the CDR3 DNA reads TGTGCCAGCATCGGTAATGAAAAACTGTTTTTT. V is TRBV28 and J is TRBJ1-4; D ambiguous. The CDR3 sequence is 11 residues long. The germline V gene encodes CDR1 MDHEN and CDR2 SYDVKM. Between the trimmed V and J ends, which lost 7 bases and 4 bases, there was a span of 4 bases.

This clone was counted a single time. CDR3 in DNA: TGTGCCAGCAGCTTAGAACACCGTCAAGAGACCCAGTACTTC. Translated, it gives CASSLEHRQETQYF. The chain recombines TRBV7-6 with TRBJ2-5; D is uncertain. Per germline, CDR1 SGHVS and CDR2 FNYEAQ. V was pared by 1 base and J by 2 bases, with 8 bases between. This CDR3 spans 14 amino acids. Drawing the rest from reference TRBV7-6 and TRBJ2-5, the complete variable domain is GAGVSQSPRYKVTKRGQDVALRCDPISGHVSLYWYRQALGQGPEFLTYFNYEAQQDKSGLPNDRFSAERPEGSISTLTIQRTEQRDSAMYRCASSLEHRQETQYFGPGTRLLVL.

The chain has TRBV7-9 and TRBJ1-1, with 7 bases lining up with TRBD1. The CDR3 contains 13 residues. The V and J ends lost 2 bases and 7 bases, in that order; junction bases with no gene match: 4. The V gene's germline CDR1 is SEHNR and CDR2 FQNEAQ (reference sequence). In DNA form, the CDR3 reads TGTGCCAGCAGCTTAAACACAGGGGTTGAAGCTTTCTTT. Translation: CASSLNTGVEAFF. Filled out from reference TRBV7-9 and TRBJ1-1, the complete variable domain reads DTGVSQNPRHKITKRGQNVTFRCDPISEHNRLYWYRQTLGQGPEFLTYFQNEAQLEKSRLLSDRFSAERPKGSFSTLEIQRTEQGDSAMYLCASSLNTGVEAFFGQGTRLTVV.

The rearrangement uses TRBV27 and TRBJ2-7, with a weak D call TRBD1 (5 bases). Germline loops: CDR1 MNHEY, CDR2 SMNVEV (reference sequence). Trimming removed 2 bases at V and 2 bases at J, with 7 bases between. There are 13 residues in the CDR3. The CDR3 loop reads CASSLARAYEQYF. The CDR3 DNA is TGTGCCAGCAGTTTAGCCAGGGCCTACGAGCAGTACTTC.

The V gene is TRBV30, the J gene TRBJ2-7, with D tentatively TRBD2 (6 bases). This CDR3 spans 14 amino acids. CDR1 and CDR2 (germline): GTSNPN, SVGIG (reference sequence). Trimming removed 3 bases at V and 1 base at J, with 13 bases between. The CDR3 loop reads CAWSIVSGSYEQYF. The CDR3 DNA reads TGTGCCTGGAGCATAGTCAGCGGGTCCTACGAGCAGTACTTC. Full variable domain (outside the CDR3, taken from reference TRBV30 and TRBJ2-7): SQTIHQWPATLVQPVGSPLSLECTVEGTSNPNLYWYRQAAGRGLQLLFYSVGIGQISSEVPQNLSASRPQDRQFILSSKKLLLSDSGFYLCAWSIVSGSYEQYFGPGTRLTVT.

This chain uses TRBV9 with TRBJ2-7, with D unresolved. Trimming pared 0 bases from V and 6 bases from J, leaving 10 bases between. The germline V gene encodes CDR1 SGDLS and CDR2 YYNGEE. The CDR3 has 13 residues. This CDR3 is CASSVVISSEQYF. The CDR3 DNA follows: TGTGCCAGCAGCGTAGTTATTAGCTCCGAGCAGTACTTC.

The chain employs TRBV5-1 and TRBJ2-7, with D perhaps TRBD1 (5 bases). The CDR3 is 12 amino acids. Germline CDR1 is SGHRS and CDR2 is YFSETQ. V was shortened by 0 bases and J by 6 bases, with 7 bases between the two germline ends. As DNA, the CDR3 is TGCGCCAGCAGCTTGGGGGGCGGCGAGCAGTACTTC. Protein product: CASSLGGGEQYF.

This clone was detected only once. DNA for the CDR3: TGTGCCAGCAGGACAGGGGGTTTTTTTGAGACCCAGTACTTC. Its protein product is CASRTGGFFETQYF. This chain connects TRBV28 to TRBJ2-5, with 9 nucleotides matching TRBD1. This CDR3 is built from 14 residues. The junction had 7 bases not matched to a gene; V was cut back by 6 bases and J by 5 bases. Per germline, CDR1 MDHEN and CDR2 SYDVKM.